This entry features one T cell receptor (beta chain) sequence. Its target is unknown. The data derive from a study of identical twins. V lost 3 bases and J 11 bases, leaving 22 bases between the germline ends. This CDR3 is built from 15 residues. CDR1 is SGHTA, CDR2 FQGNSA, per germline. Template switching introduced a universal primer site, and the cDNA bore unique molecular identifiers. TCRdb used MiXCR to reprocess the 5' RACE reads, holding one entry per CDR3 protein. Counted here are about 1.7 million distinct CDR3 sequences, under 35% occurring once; the ten biggest clones make up about 0.25%. Study-level findings and limits: Within monozygotic twins, out-of-frame TCR alpha sharing was underestimated by the models. An excess of low generation probability was shown by twin-shared out-of-frame alpha sequences. The abundant beta clonotypes from cord blood had fewer insertions, and memory repertoires had none of this.

The sequenced sample was cord blood. The J gene is TRBJ2-5, the V gene TRBV7-2; the D call may be TRBD1 or TRBD2 (5 bases each). The TCR was taken from a newborn girl in good health. The CDR3 loop is CASSLSVGAYNEQYF. CDR3 in DNA: TGTGCCAGCAGCTTGTCGGTCGGGGCCTACAATGAGCAGTACTTC.